This T cell receptor beta chain is from a study of T cells in Graves' hyperthyroidism and ophthalmopathy. General study points: Ophthalmopathy was told apart from stable hyperthyroidism by a 13 V-J model. Most thyroid clonotypes that were expanded above 0.001 also turned up in blood.

This clonotype occurred a few times. The antigen is not known. A much larger clone lies a single base off, so this may be a read error. The CDR3 end shows no conserved phenylalanine or tryptophan, and so a read error is likely. Calling Graves' hyperthyroidism stable meant ophthalmopathy did not progress within 18 months. Exclusions: uncontrolled infection, other autoimmune disease, pregnancy, lactation. Regions amplified from RNA transcripts were the TCR beta CDR3 regions. TCR CDR3 regions were first amplified by RT-PCR with HTBI primers. One entry per CDR3 protein, called by TCRdb with MiXCR from the multiplex PCR reads. The sample shows approximately 400,000 distinct CDR3 sequences, about 25% of them seen only once. The CDR3 covers 11 residues. The V end was cut by 5 bases, the J end by 11 bases, with 12 bases between.

Sequencing was carried out using blood. The sequence came from a man aged 45-60 years with Graves' hyperthyroidism. The chain is built from TRBV12-3 or TRBV12-4 and TRBJ1-1; a weak D match, TRBD1 (5 bases). CDR3: CASSPQNRAFL. CDR3 bases: TGTGCCAGCAGTCCTCAGAACAGGGCTTTCCTT.